The T cell receptor (beta chain) under discussion was sequenced for a study of blood T cell dynamics during melanoma immunotherapy. Trimming cost V 4 bases and J 1 base, with 18 bases left between them. CDR1 is MGHRA, CDR2 YSYEKL, per germline. The CDR3 is made up of 17 amino acids. Time point here: pre-treatment baseline. One draw preceded checkpoint blockade; another followed its first cycle at week 3. General study results and limits: PBMC repertoires of eventual disease-control patients split at W3 into clonality or diversity gains.

As for this clone: Its antigen is not known.

Sequencing used immunoSEQ multiplex PCR; TCRdb keeps in-frame clones, though not all of them. This sample yields 20,000 to 30,000 clones, of which roughly 89% are seen a single time; about 4.6% belongs to the top ten. This specimen was blood, taken from a patient treated with checkpoint blockade. The chain uses TRBV4-1 and TRBJ2-3, with D possibly being TRBD2 (6 bases). The clonotype originates from a human donor with melanoma. CDR3 in DNA: TGCGCCAGCAGCCCAGGACACGGCCCGGGGGGCACAGATACGCAGTATTTT. As protein: CASSPGHGPGGTDTQYF.